The 9 T cell receptor beta chains below come from one sample, sequenced in a study of T-cell memory formation after mild COVID-19. TCRdb re-called the 5' RACE reads through MiXCR, storing one row per CDR3 protein. The sample contains some 110,000 distinct CDR3 sequences, 9.5% to 15% of which appear only once. Specimen: PBMCs or a T cell subset sorted from them (not recorded which). These receptors were obtained from an adult woman who had mild COVID-19 (a few samples of this study predate the infection). Cell type and time point are not known.

This clonotype appeared a few times. The CDR3 here is CASRDRGHQPQHF. CDR3 coding DNA: TGTGCCAGCCGGGACAGGGGGCATCAGCCCCAGCATTTT. This chain links TRBV6-2 or TRBV6-3 with TRBJ1-5; the match to TRBD1 covers 12 bases. The J segment lost 5 bases and the V segment lost 8 bases, leaving 1 base of the junction unmatched. The CDR3 spans 13 residues. The germline V gene has CDR1 MNHEY and CDR2 SVGEGT.

A few counts support this clonotype. The V gene is TRBV19, the J gene TRBJ2-7; D could derive from TRBD1 or TRBD2 (5 bases each). The V gene's germline CDR1 is LNHDA and CDR2 SQIVND (reference sequence). The CDR3 extends over 14 amino acids. V gave up 2 bases and J gave up 3 bases, with 11 bases separating them. The CDR3 loop reads CASSIRQGRYEQYF. CDR3 bases: TGTGCCAGTAGTATAAGGCAGGGACGCTACGAGCAGTACTTC.

This clonotype turned up a few times. V is TRBV5-1 and J is TRBJ2-6; 10 bases are a match to TRBD1. Germline-derived CDR1 and CDR2 are SGHRS and YFSETQ. The CDR3 length is 18 residues. Germline trimming cut 6 bases from V and 0 bases from J; bases unmatched to any gene: 9. CDR3: CASTPLTGGLSGANVLTF. The CDR3 DNA follows: TGCGCCAGCACCCCCTTGACAGGGGGCCTCTCTGGGGCCAACGTCCTGACTTTC.

CDR3 sequence: CASSFWWGRTDTQYF. CDR3 in DNA: TGTGCCAGCAGTTTCTGGTGGGGGCGCACAGATACGCAGTATTTT. The rearrangement joins TRBV27 to TRBJ2-3, with D possibly being TRBD1 (6 bases). V was pared by 3 bases and J by 1 base, with 11 bases between. Germline lookup yields CDR1 MNHEY and CDR2 SMNVEV (reference sequence). The CDR3 loop spans 15 amino acids.

The sample holds a few counts of this clonotype. This rearrangement joins TRBV6-5 to TRBJ1-2, with 7 bases lining up with TRBD1. With V trimmed by 4 bases and J by 3 bases, 5 bases remained unmatched. The CDR3 totals 14 residues. The germline gives CDR1 MNHEY, CDR2 SVGAGI. Written as DNA, the CDR3 is TGTGCCAGCAGTTCTCCACAGGGGTACTATGGCTACACCTTC. Translated: CASSSPQGYYGYTF.

The V call is TRBV5-6, the J call TRBJ2-7, with no clear D. This CDR3 has 12 residues. V lost 4 bases, J lost 5 bases, and 10 bases lay in between. CDR1 SGHDT and CDR2 YYEEEE come from the germline V gene. In nucleotides, the CDR3 is TGTGCCAGCAGCGCGTCCCTAAACGAGCAGTACTTC. This sequence encodes CASSASLNEQYF. Combining the CDR3 with reference TRBV5-6 and TRBJ2-7 gives the whole variable domain DAGVTQSPTHLIKTRGQQVTLRCSPKSGHDTVSWYQQALGQGPQFIFQYYEEEERQRGNFPDRFSGHQFPNYSSELNVNALLLGDSALYLCASSASLNEQYFGPGTRLTVT.

V usage is TRBV24-1 and J usage is TRBJ2-5, with D unresolved. This CDR3 has 17 residues. Trimming took off 3 bases at V and 0 bases at J, with 16 bases between the two ends. CDR1 is KGHDR, CDR2 SFDVKD, per germline. The CDR3 DNA follows: TGTGCCACCAGTGATAGGTCCGCATTACCATACCAAGAGACCCAGTACTTC. Translating gives CATSDRSALPYQETQYF.

This clonotype was seen only a few times. This chain connects TRBV18 to TRBJ1-1, with D tentatively TRBD1 (6 bases). This CDR3 comprises 14 residues. V was clipped by 0 bases and J by 4 bases, with 9 bases between them. Per germline, CDR1 KGHSH and CDR2 LQKENI. The CDR3 DNA reads as TGTGCCAGCTCACCACCTCAGGGGCCCACTGAAGCTTTCTTT. This sequence encodes CASSPPQGPTEAFF.

The CDR3 reads CSARGRLNTEAFF. CDR3 nucleotides: TGCAGTGCTAGAGGTCGCTTGAACACTGAAGCTTTCTTT. The chain links TRBV20-1 to TRBJ1-1; D gene ambiguous. The CDR3 loop spans 13 amino acids. Deletions cut 1 base from V and 0 bases from J, with 6 bases between. Germline V lookup: CDR1 DFQATT, CDR2 SNEGSKA (reference sequence).